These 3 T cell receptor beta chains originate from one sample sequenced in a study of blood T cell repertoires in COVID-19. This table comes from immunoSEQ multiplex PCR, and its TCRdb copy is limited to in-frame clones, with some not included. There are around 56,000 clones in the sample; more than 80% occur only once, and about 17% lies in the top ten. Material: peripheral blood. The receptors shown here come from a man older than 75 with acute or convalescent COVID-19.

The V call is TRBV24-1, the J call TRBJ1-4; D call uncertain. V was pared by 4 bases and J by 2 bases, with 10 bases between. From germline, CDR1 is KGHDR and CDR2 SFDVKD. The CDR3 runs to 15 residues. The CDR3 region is CATSDSGGTNEKLFF. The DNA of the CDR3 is TGTGCCACCAGTGACTCGGGAGGCACTAATGAAAAACTGTTTTTT.

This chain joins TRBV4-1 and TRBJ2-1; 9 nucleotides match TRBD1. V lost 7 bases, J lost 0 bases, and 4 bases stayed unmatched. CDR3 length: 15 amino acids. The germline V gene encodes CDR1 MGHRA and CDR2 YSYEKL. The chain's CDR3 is CASTQDRGSYNEQFF. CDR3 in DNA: TGCGCCAGCACACAGGACAGGGGCTCCTACAATGAGCAGTTCTTC.

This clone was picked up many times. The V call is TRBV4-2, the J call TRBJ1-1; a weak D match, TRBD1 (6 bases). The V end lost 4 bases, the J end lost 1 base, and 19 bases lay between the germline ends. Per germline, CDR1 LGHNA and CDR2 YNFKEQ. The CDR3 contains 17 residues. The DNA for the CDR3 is TGTGCCAGCAGCCGAGAAAGCCTTCAGGGGAGGAACACTGAAGCTTTCTTT. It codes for CASSRESLQGRNTEAFF.